The 24 T cell receptor beta chains below come from one sample, sequenced in a study of T cells in Graves' hyperthyroidism and ophthalmopathy. RNA transcripts were the template for amplifying TCR beta CDR3 regions. Initially, a first-round RT-PCR of the TCR CDR3 employed the HTBI primer set. TCRdb processed the multiplex PCR reads anew with MiXCR; each CDR3 protein has one entry. Here the sample spans hundreds of thousands of distinct CDR3 sequences, 15% to 20% being singletons. The sequenced sample consisted of blood. These receptors were obtained from a woman aged 18 to 35 with Graves' ophthalmopathy.

This clonotype was observed many times. The chain recombines TRBV7-8 with TRBJ2-1, with 7 bases matching TRBD2. Germline V CDR1 and CDR2: SGHVS, FQNEAQ. The CDR3 runs 16 residues. Germline trimming cut 4 bases from V and 9 bases from J; bases unmatched to any gene: 15. The CDR3: CASSYPKTSNLPEQFF. The DNA of the CDR3 is TGTGCCAGCAGCTACCCCAAGACTAGCAATCTGCCTGAGCAGTTCTTC.

This clonotype was detected ten times or more. The gene calls are TRBV11-2 and TRBJ2-5; TRBD1 is a possible D gene (6 bases). The germline CDR1 and CDR2 sequences are SGHAT and FQNNGV. The V end was cut by 2 bases, the J end by 1 base, with 26 bases between. The CDR3 runs to 20 residues. Here the CDR3 DNA reads TGTGCCAGCAGCTTATCAATAGGGCTAGGGGCACGGGACACCCAAGAGACCCAGTACTTC. It translates to CASSLSIGLGARDTQETQYF.

This clonotype has a count of ten or more. The CDR3 nucleotides are TGTGCCAGCAGTGAAGAAGGCTACACCTTC. Translating it yields CASSEEGYTF. The chain employs TRBV6-1 and TRBJ1-2; no clear D. This CDR3 has 10 amino acids. CDR1 is MNHNS and CDR2 is SASEGT in the germline V gene. Between the trimmed V and J ends, which lost 1 base and 8 bases, there was a span of 2 bases.

There are many counts of this clonotype. The CDR3 DNA follows: TGCAGTGCTACTAAGCTAGCGGGAGCGCCATACAATGAGCAGTTCTTC. Translation: CSATKLAGAPYNEQFF. The rearrangement uses TRBV20-1 and TRBJ2-1, with 10 bases aligning to TRBD2. V gave up 4 bases and J gave up 4 bases; unmatched junction bases: 10. Germline CDR1 reads DFQATT; CDR2 reads SNEGSKA (reference sequence). The CDR3 is 16 residues long.

This clonotype was observed many times. The gene calls are TRBV30 and TRBJ1-2, with 7 positions matching TRBD1. The CDR3 length is 16 residues. Trimming removed 3 bases from V and 0 bases from J; junction bases left unmatched: 10. Germline-derived CDR1 and CDR2 are GTSNPN and SVGIG (reference sequence). The CDR3 protein is CAWSPPYRGANYGYTF. The CDR3 region has the DNA TGTGCCTGGAGCCCCCCGTACAGGGGAGCTAACTATGGCTACACCTTC.

This clonotype came up many times. This sequence joins TRBV15 and TRBJ2-3; 12 nucleotides align to TRBD1. CDR1 and CDR2 (germline): LNHNV, YYDKDF (reference sequence). The CDR3 is 16 residues long. J was trimmed by 5 bases and V by 5 bases; bases with no gene match: 8. For the CDR3, the DNA is TGTGCCACCAGCCGCCAGGGACAGGGGGCCGGAGATACGCAGTATTTT. It is translated as CATSRQGQGAGDTQYF. The full variable domain, completed using reference TRBV15 and TRBJ2-3, is DAMVIQNPRYQVTQFGKPVTLSCSQTLNHNVMYWYQQKSSQAPKLLFHYYDKDFNNEADTPDNFQSRRPNTSFCFLDIRSPGLGDTAMYLCATSRQGQGAGDTQYFGPGTRLTVL.

The sample holds many counts of this clonotype. The chain joins TRBV20-1 to TRBJ2-3; tentative D call: TRBD1 (5 bases). CDR3 size: 15 residues. Germline V gene sequence: CDR1 DFQATT, CDR2 SNEGSKA (reference sequence). V was pared by 2 bases and J by 8 bases, with 20 bases between. CDR3 DNA: TGCAGTGCTAGACAGGGCATACTGCCCCCGGGTACGCAGTATTTT. Encoded protein: CSARQGILPPGTQYF.

V usage is TRBV3-1 and J usage is TRBJ1-6; no clear D gene. The V gene's germline CDR1 is LGHDT and CDR2 YNNKEL (reference sequence). There are 15 residues in the CDR3. Trimming removed 5 bases at V and 4 bases at J, with 12 bases between. Here the CDR3 reads CASSRRRDYNSPLHF. In nucleotides, the CDR3 is TGTGCCAGCAGCAGGAGAAGGGATTATAATTCACCCCTCCACTTT.

This clonotype was seen many times. V and J are TRBV20-1 and TRBJ1-6, with TRBD1 matching 7 bases. This CDR3 region has 12 residues. Germline CDR1 reads DFQATT; CDR2 reads SNEGSKA (reference sequence). V shed 4 bases, J shed 9 bases, and the junction held 3 bases outside the gene matches. The CDR3 spells CSANRQGSPLHF. The CDR3, as DNA: TGCAGTGCTAACCGACAGGGTTCACCCCTCCACTTT.

On this clonotype itself: This sequence may be a read error, since a much larger clone differs from it by one base. This CDR3 is missing its conserved last phenylalanine or tryptophan, likely due to a read error. The rearrangement joins TRBV3-1 to TRBJ2-5; D gene ambiguous. V was trimmed by 2 bases and J by 2 bases, leaving 6 bases between them. CDR1 is LGHDT and CDR2 is YNNKEL in the germline V gene (reference sequence). CDR3 length equals 13 residues. CDR3 in amino acids: CASSQLIQETQYL. CDR3 nucleotides: TGTGCCAGCAGCCAATTGATACAAGAGACCCAGTACCTC.

This clonotype was seen many times. The chain joins TRBV5-8 to TRBJ1-2, with 10 nucleotides matching TRBD1. From germline, CDR1 is SGHTS and CDR2 YDEGEE. The trim removed 4 bases at V and 5 bases at J, leaving 5 bases unmatched. The CDR3 sequence is 14 residues long. The CDR3 DNA follows: TGTGCCAGCAGCCTAATGGGACAGGGGTATGGCTACACCTTC. Translation: CASSLMGQGYGYTF.

This clonotype was found many times. The J gene is TRBJ2-5, the V gene TRBV20-1; no clear D. V lost 1 base and J lost 4, with 10 bases in between. Looked up from germline, CDR1 is DFQATT and CDR2 is SNEGSKA (reference sequence). This CDR3 region has 13 residues. The CDR3 is CSARVGWVETQYF. In nucleotides, the CDR3 is TGCAGTGCTAGAGTGGGTTGGGTAGAGACCCAGTACTTC.

This clonotype was counted ten times or more. The chain is built from TRBV2 and TRBJ2-7, with D hard to call. Trimming cost V 6 bases and J 7 bases, with 16 bases left between them. This CDR3 is 13 amino acids long. Per germline, CDR1 SNHLY and CDR2 FYNNEI. The CDR3, as DNA: TGTGCCAGCAGCTCTCAGGCTCCGAGGGAGCAGTACTTC. Its protein is CASSSQAPREQYF.

The chain couples TRBV9 to TRBJ2-2; D not resolved. CDR1 and CDR2 from the germline V gene are SGDLS and YYNGEE. The CDR3 is 13 amino acids. V lost 0 bases and J 7 bases, leaving 7 bases between the germline ends. In DNA, the CDR3 is TGTGCCAGCAGCGTAGGAGGTTTCGGGGAGCTGTTTTTT. Encoded protein: CASSVGGFGELFF.

This clonotype was counted ten times or more. The chain links TRBV19 to TRBJ1-5; D remains unclear. The CDR3 extends over 15 amino acids. Trimming shortened V by 7 bases and J by 2 bases, and 15 bases separated the two germline ends. CDR1 LNHDA and CDR2 SQIVND come from the germline V gene (reference sequence). CDR3 sequence: CASTPLWSGNQPQHF. CDR3 in DNA: TGTGCCAGTACCCCTCTATGGAGTGGCAATCAGCCCCAGCATTTT.

The count of this clonotype is one. The chain uses TRBV24-1 and TRBJ2-7; D is tentatively TRBD1 or TRBD2 (5 bases each). Germline CDR1 is KGHDR and CDR2 is SFDVKD. This CDR3 is built from 13 residues. The germline V and J ends were trimmed by 3 bases and 1 base, with 6 bases remaining between them. This chain's CDR3 is CATSDGGSYEQYF. The CDR3, as DNA: TGTGCCACCAGTGATGGGGGATCCTACGAGCAGTACTTC.

Regarding this clonotype: The DNA is left out, because the CDR3 cannot be placed on it with certainty; the CDR3 is given as TCRdb lists it. The chain is built from TRBV7-6 and TRBJ2-1; the D call of TRBD2 is as the table states it, not checked on the DNA. The CDR3 has 21 residues if both end residues are counted. Germline CDR1 reads SGHVS; CDR2 reads FNYEAQ. The CDR3 loop reads CASSIYLCSGRAGVSYNEQFF.

This clonotype was detected ten times or more. V usage is TRBV10-2 and J usage is TRBJ2-5, with 7 positions matching TRBD2. This CDR3 has 14 amino acids. CDR1 is WSHSY and CDR2 is SAAADI in the germline V gene. V lost 4 bases to trimming and J lost 5 bases; unmatched junction nucleotides: 7. The CDR3: CASSGRLAFETQYF. CDR3 nucleotides: TGCGCCAGCAGTGGGAGACTAGCTTTTGAGACCCAGTACTTC.

This clonotype was seen repeatedly, ten times or more. This sequence joins TRBV24-1 and TRBJ2-5; 11 bases agree with TRBD1. The V gene end was trimmed by 4 bases and the J gene end by 2 bases; junction bases not matched to a gene: 11. CDR3 length: 18 amino acids. In germline, CDR1 is KGHDR, CDR2 SFDVKD. The CDR3 protein is CATSDTQGQGGMQETQYF. The DNA of the CDR3 is TGTGCCACCAGTGACACCCAGGGACAGGGGGGGATGCAAGAGACCCAGTACTTC.

This clonotype was seen repeatedly, ten times or more. CDR3 coding DNA: TGTGCCAGCAATACGCAGTATTTT. It codes for CASNTQYF. The V call is TRBV27, the J call TRBJ2-3; D is ambiguous. The CDR3 is made up of 8 amino acids. Trimming cost V 7 bases and J 7 bases, with 0 bases left between them. Germline CDR1 reads MNHEY; CDR2 reads SMNVEV (reference sequence).

Ten or more counts support this clonotype. The V call is TRBV7-9, the J call TRBJ2-7; the D gene is possibly TRBD2 (5 bases). The germline gives CDR1 SEHNR, CDR2 FQNEAQ (reference sequence). The CDR3 extends over 13 amino acids. Trimming left V 0 bases short and J 5 bases short, with 8 bases between. The CDR3 DNA reads TGTGCCAGCAGCTTAGCGCAGAGGGACGAGCAGTACTTC. It translates to CASSLAQRDEQYF.

This chain connects TRBV28 to TRBJ1-2; possible D gene TRBD1, 5 bases. Germline V gene lookup returns CDR1 MDHEN and CDR2 SYDVKM. V lost 3 bases to trimming and J lost 4 bases, with 15 bases between them. The CDR3 has 15 residues. The CDR3 loop is CASSLGGGVRYGYTF. CDR3 nucleotides: TGTGCCAGCAGTTTGGGTGGAGGGGTGCGCTATGGCTACACCTTC.

In its sample, this clonotype was seen many times. The chain carries TRBV7-2 and TRBJ1-5; 7 bases match TRBD1. CDR1 and CDR2 (germline): SGHTA, FQGNSA. The CDR3 runs to 14 residues. V gave up 5 bases and J gave up 6 bases; unmatched junction bases: 7. The CDR3 reads CASSPDRNGQPQHF. The CDR3 nucleotides are TGTGCCAGCAGCCCGGACAGGAACGGTCAGCCCCAGCATTTT.

This clonotype has ten or more counts. The V and J genes are TRBV6-1 and TRBJ1-5; 7 bases match TRBD1. The junction had 13 bases not matched to a gene; V was cut back by 7 bases and J by 10 bases. Germline V gives CDR1 MNHNS, CDR2 SASEGT. The CDR3 spans 14 residues. CDR3 residues: CASTGQGGIKPQHF. Here the CDR3 DNA reads TGTGCCAGCACGGGTCAGGGGGGGATCAAACCCCAGCATTTT.